One sample yielded the 5 T cell receptor beta chains listed below, sequenced in a study of human T cells and chemical hapten exposure. TCRdb processed the RACE reads anew with MiXCR; each CDR3 protein has one entry. The sample consists of tens of thousands of distinct CDR3 sequences, approximately 9% of them appearing once. The sample's time point: healthy volunteer bleed at 2 weeks. From whole blood left unfractionated, total RNA was extracted. The specimen sequenced was whole blood. These receptors were collected from a female donor in good health. Some clones in this sample may be carry-over from other donors' samples.

This clonotype has a count of ten or more. V gene TRBV2 combines with J gene TRBJ1-1, with D possibly TRBD1 on 5 matching bases. V was clipped by 1 base and J by 4 bases, with 10 bases between them. This CDR3 comprises 14 residues. Germline V CDR1 and CDR2: SNHLY, FYNNEI. CDR3: CASSEGGIGTEAFF. The CDR3 DNA follows: TGTGCCAGCAGTGAAGGGGGGATAGGCACTGAAGCTTTCTTT.

Ten or more counts support this clonotype. The chain is built from TRBV11-1 and TRBJ1-1, with a tentative D call TRBD1 (5 bases). This CDR3 region has 15 residues. In germline, CDR1 is SGHAT, CDR2 FQDESV (reference sequence). V was pared by 3 bases and J by 6 bases, with 17 bases between. DNA for the CDR3: TGTGCCAGCAGCTTTGCCATAGGGGATGAGGCTGAAGCTTTCTTT. The encoded protein is CASSFAIGDEAEAFF.

In its sample, this clonotype was seen many times. The gene calls are TRBV20-1 and TRBJ2-1; 7 bases agree with TRBD2. Germline V gene sequence: CDR1 DFQATT, CDR2 SNEGSKA (reference sequence). The CDR3 has 13 amino acids. V lost 6 bases, J lost 9 bases, and 11 bases stayed unmatched. This CDR3 is CSAPKWGGSEQFF. In DNA form, the CDR3 reads TGCAGTGCCCCGAAGTGGGGGGGAAGTGAGCAGTTCTTC.

This CDR3 is CASSGGAGGPYEQYF. In DNA form, the CDR3 reads TGTGCCAGCAGCGGAGGAGCGGGAGGGCCCTACGAGCAGTACTTC. The rearrangement joins TRBV9 to TRBJ2-7; 10 bases match TRBD2. CDR1 is SGDLS and CDR2 is YYNGEE in the germline V gene. After removal of 3 bases from V and 2 bases from J, the junction contained 5 bases not matched to a gene. The CDR3 spans 15 residues. Based on the CDR3 plus reference TRBV9 and TRBJ2-7, the full variable domain is DSGVTQTPKHLITATGQRVTLRCSPRSGDLSVYWYQQSLDQGLQFLIQYYNGEERAKGNILERFSAQQFPDLHSELNLSSLELGDSALYFCASSGGAGGPYEQYFGPGTRLTVT.

In this sample, this clonotype turned up a few times. This chain uses TRBV6-6 with TRBJ1-1; D not certain. The CDR3 is made up of 14 amino acids. Germline V gene lookup returns CDR1 MNHNY and CDR2 SVGAGI (reference sequence). Trimming cost V 4 bases and J 3 bases, with 12 bases left between them. The CDR3 protein is CASSSSAGYTEAFF. CDR3 coding DNA: TGTGCCAGCAGTTCCTCCGCGGGATACACTGAAGCTTTCTTT.